This T cell receptor (beta chain) emerged from a study of T cells in women clearing cervical HPV infection. All donors had a single incident cervical HPV16 infection, not prevalent. Per germline, CDR1 GTSNPN and CDR2 SVGIG (reference sequence). This CDR3 is built from 13 residues. Here immunoSEQ multiplex PCR was the method, and the copy in TCRdb shows in-frame clones only, minus some. The table for this sample gives 30,000 to 40,000 clones. General observations from the study: Controls had more TRBV6-7 (about 0.16%) than cases (about 0.11%).

A note on this clone: The antigen is not known. The CDR3 goes on 3 residues after the read ends, and that part is filled in from the germline J gene.

The chain employs TRBV30 and TRBJ1-2; possibly TRBD1 for D (5 bases). The clonotype was recovered from a woman aged 18 to 75 with a cervical HPV16 infection that either progressed to CIN3+ or cleared (not recorded which). The sequenced sample consisted of blood buffy coat. Here the CDR3 reads CAWSRGRENDYTF. The sequenced CDR3 bases are TGTGCCTGGAGTAGGGGAAGGGAGAACGAC.